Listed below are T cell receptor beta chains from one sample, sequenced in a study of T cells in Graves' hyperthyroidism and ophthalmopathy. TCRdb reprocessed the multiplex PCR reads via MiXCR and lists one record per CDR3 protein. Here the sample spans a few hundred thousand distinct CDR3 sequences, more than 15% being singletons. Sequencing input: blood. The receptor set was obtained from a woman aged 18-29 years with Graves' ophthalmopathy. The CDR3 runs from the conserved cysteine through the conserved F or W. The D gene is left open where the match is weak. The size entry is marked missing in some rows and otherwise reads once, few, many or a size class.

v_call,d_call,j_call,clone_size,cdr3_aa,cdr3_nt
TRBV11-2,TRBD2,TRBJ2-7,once,CASSFSAAGGKYEQYF,TGTGCCAGCAGCTTCTCGGCGGCGGGAGGGAAGTACGAGCAGTACTTC
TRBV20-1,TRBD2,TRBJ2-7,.,CSARGTSGPEQYF,TGCAGTGCTAGGGGGACTAGCGGGCCCGAGCAGTACTTC
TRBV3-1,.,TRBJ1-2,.,CASSLGVSLYGYTF,TGTGCCAGCAGCCTAGGCGTTTCTCTCTATGGCTACACCTTC
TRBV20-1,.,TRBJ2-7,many,CSASKGSPSYEQYF,TGCAGTGCAAGTAAGGGCTCTCCATCCTACGAGCAGTACTTC
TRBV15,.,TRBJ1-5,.,CATSRDIGEIGNQPQHF,TGTGCCACCAGCAGAGATATTGGGGAAATAGGCAATCAGCCCCAGCATTTT
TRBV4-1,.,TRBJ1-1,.,CASSQDIETTEAFF,TGCGCCAGCAGCCAAGATATTGAGACCACTGAAGCTTTCTTT
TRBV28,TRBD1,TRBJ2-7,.,CASSPWTGGYEQYF,TGTGCCAGCAGTCCTTGGACAGGGGGCTACGAGCAGTACTTC
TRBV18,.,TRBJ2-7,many,CASSPGDGFSYEQYF,TGTGCCAGCTCACCTGGGGACGGATTCTCCTACGAGCAGTACTTC
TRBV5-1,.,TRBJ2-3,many,CASSLENGEDTQYF,TGCGCCAGCAGCTTGGAGAATGGGGAGGATACGCAGTATTTT
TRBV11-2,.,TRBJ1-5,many,CASSRTDSNQPQHF,TGTGCCAGCAGCCGGACGGATAGCAATCAGCCCCAGCATTTT